A selection of T cell receptor beta chains follows, all from one sample in a study of long-term antiretroviral therapy in people with HIV. TCRdb's table, derived via immunoSEQ multiplex PCR, lists solely in-frame clones and lacks some. The sample lists around 25,000 clones, 75% to 90% occurring once. Sequenced material: unsorted PBMCs, taken 2.3 years after starting antiretroviral therapy. The receptors derive from a man in his forties or fifties with HIV. CDR3s include the opening cysteine and the closing phenylalanine or tryptophan. The D gene is left open where the match is weak. A row's size may be missing; if present it is once, few, many or a size class.

v_call: TRBV5-1; j_call: TRBJ2-7; clone_size: few; d_call: -; cdr3_nt: TGCGCCAGCAGCGATAAGTTATCCCACTCCTACGAGCAGTACTTC; cdr3_aa: CASSDKLSHSYEQYF
v_call: TRBV30; j_call: TRBJ1-1; clone_size: -; d_call: -; cdr3_nt: TGTGCCTGGAGTGTACTGGGACGGCAGAACACTGAAGCTTTCTTT; cdr3_aa: CAWSVLGRQNTEAFF
v_call: TRBV7-6; j_call: TRBJ2-1; clone_size: -; d_call: TRBD1; cdr3_nt: TGTGCCAGCAGCTTATTCGGGACAGAAAACAATGAGCAGTTCTTC; cdr3_aa: CASSLFGTENNEQFF
v_call: TRBV29-1; j_call: TRBJ2-7; clone_size: -; d_call: TRBD1; cdr3_nt: TGCAGCGTTGTGACAGGGTTTTCCTACGAGCAGTACTTC; cdr3_aa: CSVVTGFSYEQYF
v_call: TRBV6-4; j_call: TRBJ1-1; clone_size: -; d_call: -; cdr3_nt: TGTGCCAGCAGCGAAAATGAACGGACTGAAGCTTTCTTT; cdr3_aa: CASSENERTEAFF
v_call: TRBV10-3; j_call: TRBJ1-1; clone_size: -; d_call: -; cdr3_nt: TGTGCCATCAGTCTGGTGGGGGGAGTGAACACTGAAGCTTTCTTT; cdr3_aa: CAISLVGGVNTEAFF
v_call: TRBV7-9; j_call: TRBJ1-4; clone_size: -; d_call: -; cdr3_nt: TGTGCCAGCAGCTACCTTGCAACTAATGAAAAACTGTTTTTT; cdr3_aa: CASSYLATNEKLFF
v_call: TRBV5-6; j_call: TRBJ1-2; clone_size: -; d_call: -; cdr3_nt: TGTGCCAGCAGCTTGCCGGTGAACTATGGCTACACCTTC; cdr3_aa: CASSLPVNYGYTF
v_call: TRBV27; j_call: TRBJ1-2; clone_size: once; d_call: -; cdr3_nt: TGTGCCAGCAGTTTATCGCACGGCTATGGCTACACCTTC; cdr3_aa: CASSLSHGYGYTF
v_call: TRBV25-1; j_call: TRBJ2-1; clone_size: -; d_call: TRBD2; cdr3_nt: TGTGCCAGCAGTGAATTTAGGGGAGGGGACAATGAGCAGTTCTTC; cdr3_aa: CASSEFRGGDNEQFF
v_call: TRBV11-2; j_call: TRBJ1-2; clone_size: -; d_call: -; cdr3_nt: TGTGCCAGCAGCCTAAGTTTGGGACCTAACTATGGCTACACCTTC; cdr3_aa: CASSLSLGPNYGYTF
v_call: TRBV10-2; j_call: TRBJ2-3; clone_size: -; d_call: TRBD2; cdr3_nt: TGCGCCAGCCGCGGCGGGACTAGCGGGAGGGCCGGCACAGATACGCAGTATTTT; cdr3_aa: CASRGGTSGRAGTDTQYF
v_call: TRBV4-1; j_call: TRBJ2-1; clone_size: -; d_call: -; cdr3_nt: TGCGCCAGCAGCCAAGGAGACGGGCCGACTGAGCAGTTCTTC; cdr3_aa: CASSQGDGPTEQFF
v_call: TRBV5-4; j_call: TRBJ2-2; clone_size: -; d_call: TRBD2; cdr3_nt: TGTGCCAGCAGCTCGGGGGCTAGCGGGAGTGGCGGGGAGCTGTTTTTT; cdr3_aa: CASSSGASGSGGELFF
v_call: TRBV5-1; j_call: TRBJ1-2; clone_size: -; d_call: TRBD1; cdr3_nt: TGCGCCAGCAGCTACCGGGGACAGGGGATTAACTATGGCTACACCTTC; cdr3_aa: CASSYRGQGINYGYTF
v_call: TRBV11-2; j_call: TRBJ1-6; clone_size: -; d_call: TRBD1; cdr3_nt: TGTGCCAGCAGCTTAGGACAGGGGCCAAATTCACCCCTCCACTTT; cdr3_aa: CASSLGQGPNSPLHF
v_call: TRBV7-9; j_call: TRBJ2-7; clone_size: large; d_call: -; cdr3_nt: TGTGCCAGCAGCTTAGCTTACTACGAGCAGTACTTC; cdr3_aa: CASSLAYYEQYF
v_call: TRBV2; j_call: TRBJ2-1; clone_size: -; d_call: -; cdr3_nt: TGTGCCAGCAGTGAAGACGACAATGAGCAGTTCTTC; cdr3_aa: CASSEDDNEQFF
v_call: TRBV6-5; j_call: TRBJ1-5; clone_size: -; d_call: -; cdr3_nt: TGTGCCAGCAGCGGAAGGGCAGGCAATCAGCCCCAGCATTTT; cdr3_aa: CASSGRAGNQPQHF
v_call: TRBV15; j_call: TRBJ1-5; clone_size: -; d_call: -; cdr3_nt: TGTGCCACCAGCAGAGTCACCAGCAATCAGCCCCAGCATTTT; cdr3_aa: CATSRVTSNQPQHF
v_call: TRBV5-3; j_call: TRBJ2-1; clone_size: -; d_call: TRBD2; cdr3_nt: TGTGCCAGAAGCGGGCAACTAGCGGGAGTAGACAATGAGCAGTTCTTC; cdr3_aa: CARSGQLAGVDNEQFF
v_call: TRBV30; j_call: TRBJ2-2; clone_size: -; d_call: TRBD2; cdr3_nt: TGTGCCTGGAGTGTTGCGGGGGGGAACACCGGGGAGCTGTTTTTT; cdr3_aa: CAWSVAGGNTGELFF
v_call: TRBV6-7; j_call: TRBJ1-3; clone_size: -; d_call: TRBD1; cdr3_nt: TGTGCCAGCAGATGGCCGGGACAGGGTAGCCTCTCTGGAAACACCATATATTTT; cdr3_aa: CASRWPGQGSLSGNTIYF
v_call: TRBV7-9; j_call: TRBJ1-4; clone_size: -; d_call: -; cdr3_nt: TGTGCCAGCAGCTCCCGGGACACGGCGGGGGTGGAACTGTTTTTT; cdr3_aa: CASSSRDTAGVELFF
v_call: TRBV6-5; j_call: TRBJ2-7; clone_size: -; d_call: TRBD1; cdr3_nt: TGTGCCAGCAGTTACGCACCGGGACAGCCAACCTACGAGCAGTACTTC; cdr3_aa: CASSYAPGQPTYEQYF
v_call: TRBV6-1; j_call: TRBJ2-5; clone_size: -; d_call: -; cdr3_nt: TGTGCCAGCAGAGGGGGGCGAGAGACCCAGTACTTC; cdr3_aa: CASRGGRETQYF
v_call: TRBV6-5; j_call: TRBJ1-1; clone_size: -; d_call: TRBD1; cdr3_nt: TGTGCCAGCAGTTACCGACAGGGATATCCTGAAGCTTTCTTT; cdr3_aa: CASSYRQGYPEAFF
v_call: TRBV5-1; j_call: TRBJ2-7; clone_size: -; d_call: TRBD1; cdr3_nt: TGCGCCAGCAGCATACAGACAGGGAGCTCCTACGAGCAGTACTTC; cdr3_aa: CASSIQTGSSYEQYF
v_call: TRBV11-2; j_call: TRBJ2-1; clone_size: -; d_call: -; cdr3_nt: TGTGCCAGCAGCTATACCGGGACCCCAGGGCATGAGCAGTTCTTC; cdr3_aa: CASSYTGTPGHEQFF
v_call: TRBV7-3; j_call: TRBJ2-2; clone_size: -; d_call: TRBD2; cdr3_nt: TGTGCCAGCAGTTCCTCGGGAGGACGGAACACCGGGGAGCTGTTTTTT; cdr3_aa: CASSSSGGRNTGELFF
v_call: TRBV13; j_call: TRBJ2-3; clone_size: -; d_call: -; cdr3_nt: TGTGCCAGCAGCTTAAAGGACCCCCGGGACGGTACGCAGTATTTT; cdr3_aa: CASSLKDPRDGTQYF
v_call: TRBV18; j_call: TRBJ1-1; clone_size: -; d_call: -; cdr3_nt: TGTGCCAGCTCACCACGAACTCGGCGGGGCCCGAACACTGAAGCTTTCTTT; cdr3_aa: CASSPRTRRGPNTEAFF
v_call: TRBV29-1; j_call: TRBJ2-7; clone_size: -; d_call: TRBD2; cdr3_nt: TGCAGCGTTGACAGCGGGGAAAGTGATGAGCAGTACTTC; cdr3_aa: CSVDSGESDEQYF
v_call: TRBV6-5; j_call: TRBJ1-1; clone_size: few; d_call: -; cdr3_nt: TGTGCCAGCAGTTTTTTGCCGGGGCCGACTAACACTGAAGCTTTCTTT; cdr3_aa: CASSFLPGPTNTEAFF
v_call: TRBV18; j_call: TRBJ1-1; clone_size: -; d_call: -; cdr3_nt: TGTGCCAGCTCACCCTTCATTTTACAGGGAACTGAAGCTTTCTTT; cdr3_aa: CASSPFILQGTEAFF
v_call: TRBV10-1; j_call: TRBJ1-1; clone_size: once; d_call: -; cdr3_nt: TGCGCCAGCAGTGGGCTGTGGCCCCCGGGCCCCGAAGCTTTCTTT; cdr3_aa: CASSGLWPPGPEAFF
v_call: TRBV19; j_call: TRBJ1-2; clone_size: -; d_call: -; cdr3_nt: TGTGCCAGTAGTCCAGGGACCCGAGGTGAATACTATGGCTACACCTTC; cdr3_aa: CASSPGTRGEYYGYTF
v_call: TRBV5-1; j_call: TRBJ1-5; clone_size: once; d_call: -; cdr3_nt: TGCGCCAGCAGGTCTTCCGGGGGGAATAGCAATCAGCCCCAGCATTTT; cdr3_aa: CASRSSGGNSNQPQHF
v_call: TRBV29-1; j_call: TRBJ1-2; clone_size: once; d_call: -; cdr3_nt: TGCAGCGTTGCTGACACAGGGAGGGGTAACTATGGCTACACCTTC; cdr3_aa: CSVADTGRGNYGYTF
v_call: TRBV11-3; j_call: TRBJ2-5; clone_size: -; d_call: -; cdr3_nt: TGTGCCAGCAGCTTAGGAGGGGCAGGTTCTGGGACCCAGTACTTC; cdr3_aa: CASSLGGAGSGTQYF